These 16 T cell receptor delta chains were all obtained from the same sample, sequenced in a study of delta chain sequences of gamma delta T cells. TCRdb redid the clone calls on the PCR reads with CATT. The data hold 3,000 to 4,000 delta-chain clones, with just over 60% observed a single time. The material sequenced was a tumor sample. The receptors come from a human donor with breast cancer.

The sample holds a few counts of this clone. The TCRdb protein, from a much larger clone, departs from this DNA's translation at residue 17, likely by read error; the protein shown derives from the DNA. This rearrangement joins TRDV3 to TRDJ1; TRDD3 aligns across 8 bases. The CDR3 sequence is 18 residues long. Germline V gene data show CDR1 as TVYSNPD and CDR2 as GDNSRS (reference sequence). The CDR3 loop reads CAYSFLPLYWGPESRLTF. The CDR3 coding sequence is TGTGCCTACTCGTTCCTTCCCCTATACTGGGGGCCTGAAAGTAGACTCACCTTT.

The gene calls are TRDV2 and TRDJ1, with D perhaps TRDD3 (5 bases). Per germline, CDR1 GEAIGNYY and CDR2 EKD. CDR3 length: 17 residues. The ends were cut back, 3 bases at V and 2 bases at J, with 21 bases in the middle. The CDR3 DNA reads as TGTGCCTGTGACTCCCGCGAACTGTGGGATTCGACCGATAAACTCATCTTT. As protein: CACDSRELWDSTDKLIF.

The V call is TRDV2, the J call TRDJ2, with TRDD3 matching over 7 bases. The CDR3 extends over 16 amino acids. J lost 11 bases, V lost 3 bases, and 17 bases had no gene match. Germline CDR1 GEAIGNYY, CDR2 EKD. CDR3 residues: CACDPVGEDSTDQLFF. CDR3 sequence (DNA): TGTGCCTGTGACCCAGTGGGGGAGGATTCCACCGATCAACTCTTCTTT.

This clone was counted between two and nine times. The TCRdb protein, from a much larger clone, departs from this DNA's translation at residue 2, likely by read error; the protein shown derives from the DNA. V gene TRDV2 combines with J gene TRDJ1, with D possibly matching TRDD3 (5 bases). Per germline, CDR1 GEAIGNYY and CDR2 EKD. The CDR3 has 16 amino acids. The CDR3 region is CSCVSLDGDHTDKLIF. In DNA form, the CDR3 reads TGTTCCTGTGTCTCCCTGGACGGGGACCACACCGATAAACTCATCTTT.

This clone was seen only once. Within the sample, other DNA sequences also encode this same CDR3. The chain couples TRDV2 to TRDJ3; 8 bases fit TRDD3. V trimming: 3 bases; J trimming: 5 bases; junction bases outside the gene matches: 8. This CDR3 region has 17 residues. In germline, CDR1 is GEAIGNYY, CDR2 EKD. The CDR3 is CACDPMGYGRDTRQMFF. In nucleotides, the CDR3 is TGTGCCTGTGACCCGATGGGATACGGCCGGGACACCCGACAGATGTTTTTC.

With regard to this clone: A far larger clone is one nucleotide away, so this likely arose from a read error. This sample includes further DNA sequences coding for the same CDR3. This chain connects TRDV2 to TRDJ1; TRDD3 agrees at 11 bases. CDR1 and CDR2 from the germline V gene are GEAIGNYY and EKD. Trimming took 3 bases from V and 6 from J; bases not matched to a gene: 29. This CDR3 region has 22 residues. The CDR3 nucleotides read TGTGCCTGTGACGATTACAGGCCTTCCCTCGTACTGGGGGATATCTCGGGTCATAAACTCATCTTT. It is translated as CACDDYRPSLVLGDISGHKLIF.

No J gene was called, and the V gene is TRDV1; the table's D call of TRDD3 was not tested on the DNA. CDR1 is TSWWSYY and CDR2 is QGS in the germline V gene. The CDR3 has 17 residues. The CDR3 DNA reads as TGTGCTCTTGGGGAATTCAACCTGGACTTCGTCGGTGATCTACTCTTTTTT. Amino acids: CALGEFNLDFVGDLLFF.

Details on this clone: With only one base between it and a far larger clone, this is likely a read error. Other DNA sequences of this sample code for an identical CDR3. The chain combines TRDV2 with TRDJ1; 7 bases fit TRDD3. The V gene's germline CDR1 is GEAIGNYY and CDR2 EKD. This CDR3 has 15 residues. The CDR3 DNA is TGTGCCTGTGACGCCCTGGGGATAAGGGGGAATAAACTCATATTT. Translating gives CACDALGIRGNKLIF.

Turning to this clone: Germline is not matched at one junction end, which may reflect a read error. The chain has TRDV2 and TRDJ1, with D maybe TRDD3 (6 bases). CDR1 GEAIGNYY and CDR2 EKD come from the germline V gene. The CDR3 covers 18 residues. The CDR3 sequence is CACYTVWIPAGDADKLIF. In nucleotides, the CDR3 is TGTGCCTGTTACACCGTTTGGATCCCAGCGGGGGACGCCGATAAACTCATCTTT.

This clone was seen a handful of times. This DNA's translation differs at residue 3 from TCRdb's protein, which comes from a much larger clone; a read error is likely, and the protein shown is translated from the DNA. The rearrangement links TRDV1 to TRDJ1, with 11 bases identical to TRDD3. Germline V lookup: CDR1 TSWWSYY, CDR2 QGS. The CDR3 spans 18 residues. The CDR3 is CAPGEPKLGDTSTDKLIF. Written as DNA, the CDR3 is TGTGCTCCTGGGGAACCAAAGCTGGGGGATACATCCACCGATAAACTCATCTTT.

Remarks on this clone: With only one base between it and a far larger clone, this is likely a read error. The sample has other DNA sequences that encode this CDR3 too. The chain recombines TRDV2 with TRDJ3; 7 bases match TRDD3. Per germline, CDR1 GEAIGNYY and CDR2 EKD. The CDR3 contains 18 residues. The CDR3 spells CACDTLGGGFWDTRQMFF. For the CDR3, the DNA is TGTGCCTGTGACACCCTTGGCGGGGGATTCTGGGACACCCGACAGATGTTTTTT.

This clone was detected only once. The CDR3 is CACDTFYRGGDRPSTDKLIF. The CDR3 nucleotides read TGTGCCTGTGACACCTTTTACAGGGGGGGAGACAGACCTTCCACCGATAAACTCATCTTT. This chain uses TRDV2 with TRDJ1, with D perhaps TRDD3 (6 bases). The CDR3 sequence is 20 residues long. Germline V gives CDR1 GEAIGNYY, CDR2 EKD. Deletions cut 0 bases from V and 1 base from J, with 26 bases between.

The V and J genes are TRDV2 and TRDJ1; TRDD3 agrees at 11 bases. Germline CDR1 reads GEAIGNYY; CDR2 reads EKD. The CDR3 length is 17 residues. Unmatched junction bases numbered 14, after V lost 0 bases and J lost 9 bases. The CDR3 spells CACDTLLGGYANAELIF. DNA of the CDR3: TGTGCCTGTGACACCCTACTTGGGGGATACGCTAATGCGGAACTCATCTTT.

Points on this clone: Sequence at one end of the junction differs from germline and may be a read error. J is TRDJ1 and V is TRDV2; no clear D. The V gene's germline CDR1 is GEAIGNYY and CDR2 EKD. CDR3 length: 20 amino acids. The CDR3 spells CASDTVAREGQRGFIDKLIF. The CDR3 bases are TGTGCCAGTGACACCGTGGCAAGGGAGGGGCAACGAGGTTTCATCGATAAACTCATCTTT.

The chain employs TRDV2 and TRDJ1; a weak D match, TRDD3 (6 bases). The CDR3 contains 20 residues. Trimming pared 0 bases from V and 12 bases from J, leaving 37 bases between. The V gene's germline CDR1 is GEAIGNYY and CDR2 EKD. The CDR3 here is CACDTVSREGDLPYTDIFIF. The DNA for the CDR3 is TGTGCCTGTGACACCGTGTCAAGGGAGGGGGACTTACCTTACACCGATATCTTCATCTTT.

The J gene is TRDJ1, the V gene TRDV2, with a possible D match to TRDD3 (5 bases). CDR1 is GEAIGNYY and CDR2 is EKD in the germline V gene. Trimming removed 2 bases from V and 0 bases from J, with 24 bases in between. The CDR3 is made up of 19 amino acids. The CDR3 loop reads CACDKTKPGIDPYTDKLIF. Written as DNA, the CDR3 is TGTGCCTGTGACAAAACAAAGCCCGGGATTGACCCGTACACCGATAAACTCATCTTT.